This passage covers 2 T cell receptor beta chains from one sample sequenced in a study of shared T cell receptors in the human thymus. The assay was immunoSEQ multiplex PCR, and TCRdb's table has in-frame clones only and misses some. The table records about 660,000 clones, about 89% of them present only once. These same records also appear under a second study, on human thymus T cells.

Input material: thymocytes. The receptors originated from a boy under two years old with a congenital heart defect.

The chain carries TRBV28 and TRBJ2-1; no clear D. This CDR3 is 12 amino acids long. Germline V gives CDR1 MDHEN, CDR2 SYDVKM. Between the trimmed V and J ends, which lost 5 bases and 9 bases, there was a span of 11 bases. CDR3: CASSTRRGEQFF. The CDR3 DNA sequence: TGTGCCAGCAGTACCCGCCGCGGTGAGCAGTTCTTC.

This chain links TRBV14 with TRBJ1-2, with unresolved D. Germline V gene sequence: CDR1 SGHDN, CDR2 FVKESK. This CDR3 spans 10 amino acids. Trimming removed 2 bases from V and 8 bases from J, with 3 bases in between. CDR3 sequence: CASSQRGYTF. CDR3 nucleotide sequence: TGTGCCAGCAGCCAACGGGGCTACACCTTC.